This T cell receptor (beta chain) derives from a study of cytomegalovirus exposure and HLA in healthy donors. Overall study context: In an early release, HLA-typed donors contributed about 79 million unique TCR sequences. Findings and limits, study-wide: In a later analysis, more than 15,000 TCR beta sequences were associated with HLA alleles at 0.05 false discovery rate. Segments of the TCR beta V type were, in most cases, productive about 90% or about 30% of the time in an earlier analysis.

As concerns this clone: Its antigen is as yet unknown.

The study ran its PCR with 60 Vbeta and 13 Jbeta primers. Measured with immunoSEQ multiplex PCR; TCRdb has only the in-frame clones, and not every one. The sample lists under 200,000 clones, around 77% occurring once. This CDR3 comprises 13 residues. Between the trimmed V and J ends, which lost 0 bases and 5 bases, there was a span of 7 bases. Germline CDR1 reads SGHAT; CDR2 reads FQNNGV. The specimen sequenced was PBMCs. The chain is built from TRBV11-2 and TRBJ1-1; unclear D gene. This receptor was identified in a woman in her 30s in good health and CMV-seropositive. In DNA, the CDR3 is TGTGCCAGCAGCTTAGATCGAGGGACTGAAGCTTTCTTT. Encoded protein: CASSLDRGTEAFF.